This T cell receptor beta chain derives from a study of blood T cell repertoires in COVID-19. The overall study: PBMCs, B-cell-depleted T cells, or T cells were the source of the cDNA or gDNA that made up the material.

CDR1 and CDR2 from the germline V gene are SNHLY and FYNNEI. This CDR3 has 13 amino acids. V gave up 3 bases and J gave up 2 bases, with 5 bases separating them. This table comes from immunoSEQ multiplex PCR, and its TCRdb copy is limited to in-frame clones, with some not included. Of around 290,000 clones listed, about 86% are singletons. The chain uses TRBV2 and TRBJ1-5; D unresolved. Sequencing input: peripheral blood. This clonotype originated in a woman between 70 and 85 years old with COVID-19, enrolled during active disease. The CDR3 region has the DNA TGTGCCAGCAGTGATAGCCGCAATCAGCCCCAGCATTTT. This gives the protein CASSDSRNQPQHF.